The T cell receptor beta chain under discussion was sequenced for a study of CD8 T cells in Susac syndrome. Random hexamers were used to reverse transcribe an amount of about 0.45 to 1 ug RNA. Each CDR3 protein is one row after TCRdb ran MiXCR on the immunoSEQ multiplex PCR reads. The table lists tens of thousands of distinct CDR3 sequences, more than 80% of them singletons, with roughly 0.2% in the top ten. Between the trimmed V and J ends, which lost 3 bases and 0 bases, there was a span of 12 bases. From germline, CDR1 is MNHEY and CDR2 SVGEGT. The CDR3 sequence is 16 residues long. The sample comprised CD8+ T cells from PBMCs. This TCR derives from a human donor in good health. This rearrangement joins TRBV6-2 or TRBV6-3 to TRBJ1-5, with no clear D. As DNA, the CDR3 is TGTGCCAGCAGTTATGAGGACGGAGATAGCAATCAGCCCCAGCATTTT. This translates into CASSYEDGDSNQPQHF.